Presented here are 24 T cell receptor beta chains from one specimen sequenced in a study of T cell responses to AZD1222 COVID-19 vaccine. Clones were sequenced by immunoSEQ multiplex PCR, and TCRdb holds only the in-frame ones, with some missing. The data show 130,000 to 150,000 clones, with 90% to 95% seen just once and 4% to 6% held by the top ten. The starting material was peripheral blood, obtained on day 0 of AZD1222 vaccination. These TCRs come from an adult in good health.

V and J are TRBV10-1 and TRBJ2-7; no clear D gene. The CDR3 is 10 residues long. Germline-derived CDR1 and CDR2 are WNHNN and SYGVQD (reference sequence). V dropped 8 bases and J dropped 5 bases, with 7 bases sitting between them. CDR3: CASPSHEQYF. CDR3 sequence (DNA): TGCGCCAGCCCGTCCCACGAGCAGTACTTC.

V and J are TRBV7-9 and TRBJ1-5, with unresolved D. There are 12 residues in the CDR3. The V and J ends lost 2 bases and 6 bases respectively, with 5 bases between them. Germline assignment: CDR1 SEHNR and CDR2 FQNEAQ (reference sequence). The CDR3 region has the DNA TGTGCCAGCAGCTTATTGGGTCAGCCCCAGCATTTT. Translation gives CASSLLGQPQHF.

This sequence joins TRBV5-1 and TRBJ2-5; 9 nucleotides match TRBD1. This CDR3 is 14 amino acids long. The ends lost 3 bases at V and 1 base at J; junction bases unmatched: 1. Germline CDR1 is SGHRS and CDR2 is YFSETQ. CDR3 region: CASSWGQGQETQYF. As DNA, the CDR3 is TGCGCCAGCAGCTGGGGACAGGGCCAAGAGACCCAGTACTTC.

The chain recombines TRBV21-1 with TRBJ2-5; TRBD2 is taken as the D call from the table, unchecked against the DNA. TRBV21-1 is marked as a pseudogene. The CDR3 has 17 amino acids. The CDR3 here is CASRPMSGEGPEETQYF. The CDR3 DNA is TGTGCCAGCAGGCCTATGAGTGGAGAAGGCCCTGAAGAGACCCAGTACTTC.

This chain links TRBV12-3 or TRBV12-4 with TRBJ2-7; D tentatively reads TRBD1 or TRBD2 (5 bases each). Trimming removed 6 bases at V and 4 bases at J, with 13 bases between. This CDR3 spans 13 amino acids. DNA for the CDR3: TGTGCCAGCAGCCCGGGACGGAATTACGAGCAGTACTTC. It specifies CASSPGRNYEQYF.

The CDR3 here is CASSYSTGQDTGELFF. As DNA, the CDR3 is TGTGCCAGCAGTTACTCGACAGGGCAGGACACCGGGGAGCTGTTTTTT. The chain carries TRBV6-6 and TRBJ2-2, with 7 nucleotides matching TRBD1. CDR1 and CDR2 (germline): MNHNY, SVGAGI (reference sequence). The CDR3 is 16 residues long. The trim removed 0 bases at V and 3 bases at J, leaving 4 bases unmatched.

The chain joins TRBV27 to TRBJ2-3, with D unresolved. Trimming removed 5 bases from V and 1 base from J, with 10 bases in between. Germline values: CDR1 MNHEY, CDR2 SMNVEV (reference sequence). This CDR3 spans 14 amino acids. This chain's CDR3 is CASSPRLGTDTQYF. DNA of the CDR3: TGTGCCAGCAGTCCCCGGTTGGGCACAGATACGCAGTATTTT.

J is TRBJ2-6 and V is TRBV5-1, with D perhaps matching TRBD1 (6 bases). Germline CDR1 reads SGHRS; CDR2 reads YFSETQ. The length of the CDR3 is 15 residues. V was cut by 0 bases and J by 4 bases, with 8 bases left in between. CDR3 in DNA: TGCGCCAGCAGCTTGGCAGGGGCCGGGGCCAACGTCCTGACTTTC. Amino acid sequence: CASSLAGAGANVLTF.

The CDR3 reads CASSQGVRGSDTQYF. In DNA form, the CDR3 reads TGCGCCAGCAGCCAAGGTGTCAGGGGATCGGATACGCAGTATTTT. This chain uses TRBV4-1 with TRBJ2-3; possible D gene TRBD1, 6 bases. From germline, CDR1 is MGHRA and CDR2 YSYEKL. This CDR3 contains 15 residues. The germline V and J ends were trimmed by 1 base and 6 bases, with 14 bases remaining between them.

The chain carries TRBV19 and TRBJ1-6, with TRBD1 identical over 9 bases. CDR1 and CDR2 from the germline V gene are LNHDA and SQIVND (reference sequence). V lost 5 bases and J lost 9; bases outside the gene matches: 5. The CDR3 totals 14 residues. This CDR3 reads CASSLGTGFSPLHF. The CDR3 bases are TGTGCCAGTAGTCTCGGGACAGGGTTTTCACCCCTCCACTTT.

This rearrangement joins TRBV7-2 to TRBJ1-5, with unresolved D. CDR3 length: 15 residues. CDR1 is SGHTA, CDR2 FQGNSA, per germline. The ends were cut back, 5 bases at V and 2 bases at J, with 13 bases in the middle. Written as DNA, the CDR3 is TGTGCCAGCAGCCCGCTTCTTGGAGGCAATCAGCCCCAGCATTTT. This translates into CASSPLLGGNQPQHF.

V and J are TRBV6-1 and TRBJ2-7; no clear D gene. The CDR3 spans 16 residues. Germline CDR1 is MNHNS and CDR2 is SASEGT. Trimming left V 0 bases short and J 1 base short, with 13 bases between. CDR3 nucleotide sequence: TGTGCCAGCAGTGAAGCGTTCGCTCTGGGGTCCTACGAGCAGTACTTC. Translated, it gives CASSEAFALGSYEQYF.

This chain uses TRBV28 with TRBJ1-2, with 7 nucleotides matching TRBD1. The CDR3 runs 13 residues. Germline V lookup: CDR1 MDHEN, CDR2 SYDVKM. After removal of 6 bases from V and 7 bases from J, the junction contained 8 bases not matched to a gene. The DNA for the CDR3 is TGTGCCAGCAGCTTAAGGGGGCTCCCTGGCTACACCTTC. Protein sequence: CASSLRGLPGYTF.

V usage is TRBV3-1 (or the pseudogene TRBV3-2) and J usage is TRBJ2-3, with a weak D call TRBD2 (7 bases). The CDR3 is 13 residues long. Trimming shortened V by 0 bases and J by 12 bases, and 13 bases separated the two germline ends. In germline, CDR1 is LGHDT, CDR2 YNNKEL (reference sequence). Here the CDR3 DNA reads TGTGCCAGCAGCCAAGAGCGGCGGGGGCGCCAGTATTTT. Its translation is CASSQERRGRQYF.

As concerns this clone: Its ends do not fully match the called genes, so a read error is possible. This chain joins TRBV2 and TRBJ1-1, with TRBD1 matching over 7 bases. Germline CDR1 is SNHLY and CDR2 is FYNNEI. The CDR3 is 13 residues long. CDR3 residues: CASSEAGQREAFF. CDR3 DNA: TGTGCCAGCAGCGAAGCGGGACAGCGTGAAGCTTTCTTT.

The J gene is TRBJ1-4, the V gene TRBV19, with 10 bases fitting TRBD1. The germline V gene has CDR1 LNHDA and CDR2 SQIVND (reference sequence). The CDR3 length is 14 residues. Unmatched junction bases numbered 6, after V lost 6 bases and J lost 8 bases. The CDR3 sequence is CASRGQGKVEKLFF. CDR3 DNA: TGTGCCAGTAGGGGACAGGGGAAGGTCGAAAAACTGTTTTTT.

This chain uses TRBV5-1 with TRBJ1-3; no definite D call. Germline CDR1 and CDR2: SGHRS and YFSETQ. Trimming took off 0 bases at V and 0 bases at J, with 7 bases between the two ends. CDR3 length equals 15 residues. The CDR3 reads CASSLDPRSGNTIYF. Here the CDR3 DNA reads TGCGCCAGCAGCTTGGACCCCCGCTCTGGAAACACCATATATTTT.

V is TRBV6-2 or TRBV6-3 and J is TRBJ2-2; 7 nucleotides match TRBD2. The CDR3 spans 15 residues. Trimming cost V 2 bases and J 1 base; bases outside gene matches: 1. CDR1 and CDR2 (germline): MNHEY, SVGEGT. CDR3 DNA: TGTGCCAGCAGTTACGCTAGCGGGAACACCGGGGAGCTGTTTTTT. Amino acid sequence: CASSYASGNTGELFF.

This chain links TRBV11-2 with TRBJ2-3; D is uncertain. The CDR3 is made up of 14 amino acids. V lost 4 bases and J 0 bases, leaving 8 bases between the germline ends. Per germline, CDR1 SGHAT and CDR2 FQNNGV. CDR3: CASSSLRSTDTQYF. CDR3 in DNA: TGTGCCAGCAGCTCCCTTCGCAGCACAGATACGCAGTATTTT.

J is TRBJ1-6 and V is TRBV4-3; no clear D gene. This CDR3 comprises 15 residues. Per germline, CDR1 LGHNA and CDR2 YSLEER. The V and J ends lost 0 bases and 7 bases respectively, with 10 bases between them. The CDR3 loop is CASSQDARGNSPLHF. In DNA, the CDR3 is TGCGCCAGCAGCCAAGATGCTAGAGGAAATTCACCCCTCCACTTT.

This clone was observed a single time. The CDR3 nucleotides are TGTGCCAGCAGCGTGGGGGGGTCCTACAATGAGCAGTTCTTC. This translates into CASSVGGSYNEQFF. The J gene is TRBJ2-1, the V gene TRBV7-9; 7 bases agree with TRBD2. This CDR3 spans 14 amino acids. The germline V gene encodes CDR1 SEHNR and CDR2 FQNEAQ (reference sequence). V trimming: 5 bases; J trimming: 1 base; junction bases outside the gene matches: 2.

The CDR3 protein is CASSQEGDQGNTEAFF. CDR3 DNA sequence: TGCGCCAGCAGCCAAGAAGGGGACCAGGGAAACACTGAAGCTTTCTTT. The chain carries TRBV4-3 and TRBJ1-1, with D perhaps matching TRBD1 (5 bases). V lost 0 bases to trimming and J lost 2 bases, with 13 bases between them. Germline values: CDR1 LGHNA, CDR2 YSLEER. The CDR3 consists of 16 residues.

The chain has TRBV4-3 and TRBJ2-1; D ambiguous. V shed 2 bases and J shed 9 bases, with 14 bases lying between them. There are 14 residues in the CDR3. From germline, CDR1 is LGHNA and CDR2 YSLEER. CDR3 amino acids: CASSQPGGYGEQFF. CDR3 nucleotides: TGCGCCAGCAGCCAACCCGGCGGTTACGGTGAGCAGTTCTTC.

This clone occurred once. The gene calls are TRBV18 and TRBJ1-2, with D unclear. This CDR3 has 14 amino acids. V dropped 2 bases and J dropped 4 bases, with 11 bases sitting between them. The germline V gene has CDR1 KGHSH and CDR2 LQKENI. In nucleotides, the CDR3 is TGTGCCAGCTCACCATTAGAACAGTCCTATGGCTACACCTTC. This gives the protein CASSPLEQSYGYTF.